What follows are 18 T cell receptor beta chains derived from one specimen sequenced in a study of blood T cell repertoires in COVID-19. Sequencing was performed with immunoSEQ multiplex PCR; in TCRdb, only in-frame clones are kept and a portion is missing. The sample has a few hundred thousand clones, 90% seen once. Sample: peripheral blood. Every receptor here comes from a woman between 50 and 59 years old with COVID-19, enrolled during active disease.

The chain uses TRBV30 and TRBJ2-2, with TRBD1 matching over 7 bases. This CDR3 has 13 amino acids. The junction had 7 bases not matched to a gene; V was cut back by 7 bases and J by 5 bases. Germline lookup yields CDR1 GTSNPN and CDR2 SVGIG (reference sequence). The CDR3 region has the DNA TGTGCCTATCCGGGACAGAATACCGGGGAGCTGTTTTTT. Encoded protein: CAYPGQNTGELFF.

The rearrangement joins TRBV5-1 to TRBJ2-3; perhaps TRBD1 as D (5 bases). CDR3 length: 14 amino acids. V was shortened by 3 bases and J by 4 bases, with 12 bases between the two germline ends. Germline lookup yields CDR1 SGHRS and CDR2 YFSETQ. The CDR3: CASSYLTTADTQYF. As DNA, the CDR3 is TGCGCCAGCAGCTACCTAACGACAGCAGATACGCAGTATTTT.

J is TRBJ2-5 and V is TRBV13, with TRBD2 as a possible D gene (6 bases). Trimming removed 4 bases from V and 8 bases from J, with 20 bases in between. CDR1 PRHDT and CDR2 FYEKMQ come from the germline V gene (reference sequence). The CDR3 spans 15 residues. The CDR3: CASSSELSGSSTQYF. The CDR3, as DNA: TGTGCCAGCAGCTCCGAGCTAAGCGGGTCCTCCACCCAGTACTTC.

The V gene is TRBV2, the J gene TRBJ2-1; 7 nucleotides align to TRBD2. V lost 6 bases to trimming and J lost 8 bases; unmatched junction nucleotides: 10. The CDR3 contains 14 residues. In germline, CDR1 is SNHLY, CDR2 FYNNEI. In DNA form, the CDR3 reads TGTGCCAGCAGGGGGGGACTACCGACGGATGAGCAGTTCTTC. Translated, it gives CASRGGLPTDEQFF.

The CDR3 region has the DNA TGTGCCAGCAGTTACGGTGGGAGCGGATACTACGAGCAGTACTTC. Translated: CASSYGGSGYYEQYF. The chain uses TRBV6-5 and TRBJ2-7, with D tentatively TRBD2 (5 bases). In germline, CDR1 is MNHEY, CDR2 SVGAGI. The V and J ends lost 2 bases and 3 bases respectively, with 14 bases between them. The CDR3 sequence is 15 residues long.

The rearrangement links TRBV30 to TRBJ2-2; D is unresolved. The CDR3 is made up of 13 amino acids. Germline V gene sequence: CDR1 GTSNPN, CDR2 SVGIG (reference sequence). Trimming stripped 1 base from V and 6 bases from J, with 9 bases between. Here the CDR3 DNA reads TGTGCCTGGAGTGGGCAGTTGGCCGGGGAGCTGTTTTTT. It yields the protein CAWSGQLAGELFF.

The chain couples TRBV5-4 to TRBJ2-4, with D maybe TRBD1 (5 bases). Germline assignment: CDR1 SGHNT and CDR2 YYREEE (reference sequence). The CDR3 is made up of 16 amino acids. V lost 0 bases and J 1 base, leaving 11 bases between the germline ends. CDR3: CASSLGGAAAKNIQYF. The CDR3 nucleotides read TGTGCCAGCAGCTTGGGGGGCGCCGCGGCCAAAAACATTCAGTACTTC. The whole variable domain, filled in from reference TRBV5-4 and TRBJ2-4, reads ETGVTQSPTHLIKTRGQQVTLRCSSQSGHNTVSWYQQALGQGPQFIFQYYREEENGRGNFPPRFSGLQFPNYSSELNVNALELDDSALYLCASSLGGAAAKNIQYFGAGTRLSVL.

The rearrangement joins TRBV7-9 to TRBJ1-1; TRBD1 aligns across 7 bases. The CDR3 spans 13 residues. Germline CDR1 SEHNR, CDR2 FQNEAQ (reference sequence). The trim removed 5 bases at V and 7 bases at J, leaving 7 bases unmatched. In DNA, the CDR3 is TGTGCCAGCAGCCTCGACAGGGCGGTTGAAGCTTTCTTT. This encodes CASSLDRAVEAFF.

J is TRBJ2-1 and V is TRBV9; 15 bases are a match to TRBD2. The CDR3 is 17 residues long. J lost 4 bases, V lost 0 bases, and 2 bases had no gene match. CDR1 SGDLS and CDR2 YYNGEE come from the germline V gene. CDR3 in DNA: TGTGCCAGCAGCGTAGTTGGGACTAGCGGGAGGTACAATGAGCAGTTCTTC. This encodes CASSVVGTSGRYNEQFF.

The CDR3 DNA sequence: TGTGCCAGCAGTTTATTCGGGGACGAGCAGTACTTC. Translating gives CASSLFGDEQYF. The chain links TRBV12-3 or TRBV12-4 to TRBJ2-7; the D gene is possibly TRBD2 (5 bases). The CDR3 runs to 12 residues. V was shortened by 2 bases and J by 5 bases, with 7 bases between the two germline ends.

CDR3 loop: CASSMVQGDTEAFF. Written as DNA, the CDR3 is TGTGCCAGTAGTATGGTACAGGGGGACACTGAAGCTTTCTTT. The chain combines TRBV19 with TRBJ1-1, with 8 bases lining up with TRBD1. CDR3 length: 14 amino acids. Germline values: CDR1 LNHDA, CDR2 SQIVND (reference sequence). Losses at the gene ends were 3 bases for V and 3 bases for J; bases not matched to a gene: 3. Together with reference TRBV19 and TRBJ1-1, the CDR3 gives the full variable domain: DGGITQSPKYLFRKEGQNVTLSCEQNLNHDAMYWYRQDPGQGLRLIYYSQIVNDFQKGDIAEGYSVSREKKESFPLTVTSAQKNPTAFYLCASSMVQGDTEAFFGQGTRLTVV.

The genes are TRBV5-1 and TRBJ1-1; the match to TRBD1 covers 7 bases. CDR1 SGHRS and CDR2 YFSETQ come from the germline V gene. The trim removed 4 bases at V and 0 bases at J, leaving 3 bases unmatched. CDR3 length: 14 amino acids. The chain's CDR3 is CASSPGTVNTEAFF. The CDR3 DNA follows: TGCGCCAGCAGCCCAGGGACAGTGAACACTGAAGCTTTCTTT.

The chain couples TRBV5-4 to TRBJ2-3; D is unresolved. Trimming pared 4 bases from V and 2 bases from J, leaving 23 bases between. The CDR3 totals 18 residues. Germline CDR1 SGHNT, CDR2 YYREEE (reference sequence). The CDR3 DNA reads TGTGCCAGCAGCCCGGAGCCCAGCCCCATCTCGGTCACAGATACGCAGTATTTT. Its translation: CASSPEPSPISVTDTQYF.

The sample holds one count of this clone. The rearrangement joins TRBV9 to TRBJ1-6, with no clear D. There are 16 residues in the CDR3. The V gene lost 0 bases and the J gene lost 8 bases, with 15 bases spanning the gap. Germline CDR1 SGDLS, CDR2 YYNGEE. The CDR3 is CASSVEPPRRDSPLHF. In nucleotides, the CDR3 is TGTGCCAGCAGCGTAGAACCACCGAGGAGGGATTCACCCCTCCACTTT.

The rearrangement links TRBV19 to TRBJ2-7, with D perhaps TRBD1 (6 bases). The CDR3 is made up of 14 amino acids. Looked up from germline, CDR1 is LNHDA and CDR2 is SQIVND (reference sequence). V was shortened by 3 bases and J by 4 bases, with 13 bases between the two germline ends. DNA of the CDR3: TGTGCCAGTAGTATTACGGACAGAGCGTACGAGCAGTACTTC. This sequence encodes CASSITDRAYEQYF.

The V call is TRBV6-1, the J call TRBJ1-5, with D possibly being TRBD1 (6 bases). The CDR3 has 17 residues. Trimming pared 3 bases from V and 2 bases from J, leaving 17 bases between. Germline V gives CDR1 MNHNS, CDR2 SASEGT. CDR3 sequence: CASSEALRGSGNQPQHF. The CDR3 region has the DNA TGTGCCAGCAGTGAGGCCCTTAGGGGGAGCGGCAATCAGCCCCAGCATTTT.

The chain links TRBV4-3 to TRBJ2-5; D gene unclear. The V gene's germline CDR1 is LGHNA and CDR2 YSLEER. V dropped 4 bases and J dropped 7 bases, with 13 bases sitting between them. The CDR3 is 13 amino acids. The CDR3 DNA reads as TGCGCCAGCAGCCTTGACTCGACTGGGACCCAGTACTTC. Translated, it gives CASSLDSTGTQYF.

V gene TRBV15 combines with J gene TRBJ2-7, with 7 bases that match TRBD2. CDR3 length: 14 amino acids. The V gene end was trimmed by 1 base and the J gene end by 1 base; junction bases not matched to a gene: 1. Germline CDR1 and CDR2: LNHNV and YYDKDF (reference sequence). The DNA for the CDR3 is TGTGCCACCAGCAGAGGACTAGCATCCTACGAGCAGTACTTC. This gives the protein CATSRGLASYEQYF.